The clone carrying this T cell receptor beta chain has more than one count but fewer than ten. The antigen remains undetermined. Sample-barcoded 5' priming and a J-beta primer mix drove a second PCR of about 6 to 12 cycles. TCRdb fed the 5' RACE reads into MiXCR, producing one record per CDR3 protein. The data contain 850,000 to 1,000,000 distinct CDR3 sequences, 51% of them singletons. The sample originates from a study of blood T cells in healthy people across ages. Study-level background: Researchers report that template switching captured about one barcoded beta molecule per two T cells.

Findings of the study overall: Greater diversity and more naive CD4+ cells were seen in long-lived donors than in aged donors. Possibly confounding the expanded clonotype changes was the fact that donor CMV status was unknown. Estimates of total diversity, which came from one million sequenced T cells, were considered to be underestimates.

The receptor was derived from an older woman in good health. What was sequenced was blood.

The CDR3 nucleotides are TGTGCCAGCAGCTTGTCAGGGAACTATGGCTACACCTTC. Protein product: CASSLSGNYGYTF. The genes are TRBV5-4 and TRBJ1-2; possible D gene TRBD1, 5 bases. From germline, CDR1 is SGHNT and CDR2 YYREEE (reference sequence). CDR3 length: 13 residues. Trimming took off 1 base at V and 2 bases at J, with 6 bases between the two ends.